This TCR beta chain is from a study of read filtering for tumor transcriptome and immune sequencing (dated by TCRdb to the early 2020s). Describing the broader study: The cohort was composed of roughly 18 male and about 14 female patients, with a mean age of approximately 66 years and an age range of about 47 to 80. Using the same bone marrow samples, the study ran both targeted immune repertoire sequencing and bulk whole-transcriptome sequencing and then compared the TCR repertoires from each method. A main aim was a read-filtering strategy for immune repertoire data, specifically whether clonotypes supported by a single read should be removed. After DNase treatment, whole-transcriptome libraries were prepared with the TruSeq RNA Access Library Prep Kit. By revised international staging, roughly eight patients were R-ISS I, under 20 were R-ISS II and 6 or 7 were R-ISS III. Per sample, about 4 to 11 million TCR-region mapped reads were obtained with IR-seq, compared with only roughly 85 to 1273 with RNA-seq. General study outcomes and caveats: Single-read clonotypes made up roughly four fifths of clonotypes but only 3% to 4.5% of total reads in IR-seq, compared with about 69% of clonotypes and under 45% of reads in RNA-seq. Compared with RNA-seq, IR-seq captured clonotypes at much greater depth and more reliably, and a smaller IR-seq throughput was enough to identify most of the shared clonotypes. Rather than purified T cells, the sorted CD138-negative fraction was a mixed bone marrow immune population. The correlation between IR-seq and RNA-seq shared clonotype proportions rose when single-read clonotypes were removed.

Starting from approximately 400 ng RNA, TCR libraries were constructed with the Immunoverse kit using molecular barcoded adaptors that cover the alpha/delta and beta/gamma chains. TCR library preparation was performed with the same RNA that was used for transcriptome sequencing. TCR libraries were sequenced on an Illumina HiSeq 4000 with 2 x 150 cycles. In the source study's methods: MiXCR aligned TCR reads to human V, D, J and C references and assembled the aligned reads into CDR3 clonotypes, with quality filtering and error correction included. Clonotype counts and gene usage diversity were analyzed with the tcR package in R. Raw mapping reads were checked after the RNA-seq reads had been mapped by STAR aligner version 2.5.3a onto the human GRCh37 genome. To test how sequencing depth affects detected clonotypes, IR-seq fastq files were randomly downsampled with Seqtk 1.3. Through fastp at Q25 and MiXCR, TCRdb rebuilt clones from the public reads, retaining in-frame beta chains. Here each entry gathers all rows of one CDR3 protein and keeps the most common genes and DNA. For this entry, the V and J calls and clone size follow TCRdb and not the study's own pipeline. The table for this sample lists about 86,000 distinct CDR3 sequences; approximately 13% of them were counted only once. The top ten constitute 15% of the sample.

Every patient had bone marrow sampled at the time of active disease. Bone marrow mononuclear cells were isolated by Ficoll-Hypaque density gradient centrifugation. CD138-negative cells were obtained by negative selection after labeling with CD138 magnetic microbeads on a MACS separator, removing myeloma plasma cells. The purity of the isolated cells was checked by flow cytometry with CD138 antibodies on an Attune NxT. Total RNA was extracted with TRIzol reagent and quantified with a NanoDrop spectrophotometer. For each patient, the CD138-negative bone marrow sample underwent paired RNA-seq and IR-seq. There are many counts of this clonotype. Its antigen is unknown. Base qualities were left out, and no much larger clone turns up one base away. Sequences ENHRY (CDR1) and SYGVKD (CDR2) are obtained from the germline V gene. From cysteine to phenylalanine, the CDR3 is 14 amino acids long. The sequence is cut down to CDR3 DNA, 42 bases in frame from base 1. V loses 5 bases, J loses 2 bases, and the germline ends lie 9 bases apart.

The sequence is built from TRBV10-3 and TRBJ2-2; the D gene identity is not certain. Material for sequencing was a population of CD138-negative cells sorted from bone marrow. The cell subset or site label corresponds to: bone marrow mononuclear cells depleted of CD138+ plasma/myeloma cells by negative magnetic selection. The origin of this receptor is a donor aged 40 or older with multiple myeloma. The DNA sequence reads TGTGCCATCAGTATCACAGCTAACACCGGGGAGCTGTTTTTT. Translated, this gives CAISITANTGELFF.